The 25 T cell receptor beta chains given below trace back to one sample, sequenced in a study of blood T cell repertoires in COVID-19. The protocol was immunoSEQ multiplex PCR, while the TCRdb copy is restricted to in-frame clones and leaves out a portion. Of under 150,000 clones in the sample, approximately 71% were seen once. The material sequenced was peripheral blood. These receptors originate from a woman in her 70s with acute or convalescent COVID-19.

The chain joins TRBV18 to TRBJ1-3; 8 bases are shared with TRBD1. The CDR3 covers 15 residues. The junction had 5 bases not matched to a gene; V was cut back by 0 bases and J by 7 bases. CDR1 and CDR2 (germline): KGHSH, LQKENI. DNA of the CDR3: TGTGCCAGCTCACCACCGGGACAGGTCGGGAACACCATATATTTT. This encodes CASSPPGQVGNTIYF.

This clone was counted only a few times. The chain links TRBV25-1 to TRBJ1-2; D may be TRBD1 (5 bases). Per the germline V gene, CDR1 is MGHDK and CDR2 is SYGVNS. The V end lost 2 bases, the J end lost 6 bases, and 10 bases lay between the germline ends. CDR3 length equals 13 residues. This chain's CDR3 is CASSEEQVNGYTF. As DNA, the CDR3 is TGTGCCAGCAGTGAAGAACAGGTGAATGGCTACACCTTC.

Only a few counts were recorded for this clone. In DNA form, the CDR3 reads TGCGCCAGCAGCCAAGCACATTACAATGAGCAGTTCTTC. This gives the protein CASSQAHYNEQFF. The J gene is TRBJ2-1, the V gene TRBV4-3; D uncertain. The CDR3 has 13 residues. The germline gives CDR1 LGHNA, CDR2 YSLEER. The V gene lost 1 base and the J gene lost 4 bases, with 5 bases spanning the gap.

The CDR3 region is CASGLSGNPFGQYF. The DNA of the CDR3 is TGTGCTAGTGGTTTGAGCGGGAACCCCTTCGGGCAGTACTTC. The J gene is TRBJ2-7, the V gene TRBV12-5, with 7 nucleotides matching TRBD2. With 2 bases clipped from V and 9 bases from J, the junction kept 10 bases outside the gene matches. The CDR3 extends over 14 amino acids. Per the germline V gene, CDR1 is LGHNT and CDR2 is FRNRAP.

The chain combines TRBV21-1 with TRBJ2-1; TRBD1, the table's D call, lacks a check against the DNA. TRBV21-1 corresponds to a pseudogene. This CDR3 is built from 15 residues. The CDR3 DNA follows: TGTGCCAGCAGCAAAGGGACAGGGCATGGGAATGAGCAGTTCTTC. Translation gives CASSKGTGHGNEQFF.

DNA of the CDR3: TGTGCCAGCAGTGAGGCCCTTAGCGGGAGTATATACGAGCAGTACTTC. Its translation is CASSEALSGSIYEQYF. J is TRBJ2-7 and V is TRBV6-1, with 9 bases lining up with TRBD2. CDR1 is MNHNS, CDR2 SASEGT, per germline. V dropped 3 bases and J dropped 4; count of bases not matched to a gene: 10. This CDR3 contains 16 residues.

The chain uses TRBV5-6 and TRBJ2-7; D possibly corresponds to TRBD2 (5 bases). CDR1 is SGHDT and CDR2 is YYEEEE in the germline V gene. The CDR3 length is 13 residues. Trimming took 4 bases from V and 5 from J, leaving 13 bases between them. The chain's CDR3 is CASSPVLRDEQYF. In DNA form, the CDR3 reads TGTGCCAGCAGCCCCGTACTGAGGGACGAGCAGTACTTC.

This chain joins TRBV13 and TRBJ1-1; D is unclear. The germline V gene has CDR1 PRHDT and CDR2 FYEKMQ (reference sequence). The V end was cut by 2 bases, the J end by 4 bases, with 11 bases between. The CDR3 runs 14 residues. The CDR3 reads CASSLSGSTTEAFF. The DNA of the CDR3 is TGTGCCAGCAGCTTATCCGGTAGCACCACTGAAGCTTTCTTT. The whole variable domain, remainder taken from reference TRBV13 and TRBJ1-1, is AAGVIQSPRHLIKEKRETATLKCYPIPRHDTVYWYQQGPGQDPQFLISFYEKMQSDKGSIPDRFSAQQFSDYHSELNMSSLELGDSALYFCASSLSGSTTEAFFGQGTRLTVV.

The CDR3 loop is CASSFPQNEQFF. For the CDR3, the DNA is TGTGCCAGCAGCTTTCCGCAGAATGAGCAGTTCTTC. The chain employs TRBV5-4 and TRBJ2-1; no definite D call. The CDR3 is made up of 12 amino acids. V gave up 2 bases and J gave up 7 bases, with 7 bases separating them. CDR1 and CDR2 from the germline V gene are SGHNT and YYREEE (reference sequence).

The rearrangement uses TRBV9 and TRBJ2-1; D not resolved. This CDR3 contains 11 residues. Germline V gives CDR1 SGDLS, CDR2 YYNGEE. Trimming took 0 bases from V and 10 from J, leaving 5 bases between them. The CDR3 is CASSVAVEQFF. The CDR3 nucleotides read TGTGCCAGCAGCGTAGCGGTAGAGCAGTTCTTC.

This chain links TRBV3-1 (or the pseudogene TRBV3-2) with TRBJ2-4, with 10 bases identical to TRBD2. Germline V gene data show CDR1 as LGHDT and CDR2 as YNNKEL (reference sequence). V shed 1 base and J 0 bases; nucleotides not matched to a gene: 6. The CDR3 loop spans 18 amino acids. CDR3 sequence: CASSQGLAGAGAKNIQYF. CDR3 nucleotide sequence: TGTGCCAGCAGCCAAGGGCTAGCGGGGGCCGGAGCCAAAAACATTCAGTACTTC.

This clone has a handful of counts. V and J are TRBV7-2 and TRBJ1-6, with no clear D. Trimming shortened V by 4 bases and J by 9 bases, and 16 bases separated the two germline ends. CDR3 size: 15 residues. Germline V gives CDR1 SGHTA, CDR2 FQGNSA. CDR3 sequence: CASSSTRARGSPLHF. In DNA form, the CDR3 reads TGTGCCAGCAGCTCCACGAGAGCTAGAGGTTCACCCCTCCACTTT.

The chain carries TRBV2 and TRBJ1-1; a possible D gene is TRBD1 (5 bases). The germline V and J ends were trimmed by 1 base and 9 bases, with 15 bases remaining between them. Germline V CDR1 and CDR2: SNHLY, FYNNEI. The CDR3 covers 14 residues. The CDR3 reads CASSEEGGASKAFF. In nucleotides, the CDR3 is TGTGCCAGCAGTGAAGAGGGAGGGGCCAGTAAAGCTTTCTTT.

The DNA of the CDR3 is TGTGCCAGCATCACTAGCGGGAGAGGCGAGCAGTACTTC. Amino acids: CASITSGRGEQYF. The rearrangement links TRBV7-8 to TRBJ2-7; TRBD2 agrees at 11 bases. Germline trimming cut 7 bases from V and 6 bases from J; bases unmatched to any gene: 5. The germline gives CDR1 SGHVS, CDR2 FQNEAQ. The CDR3 contains 13 residues. Based on the CDR3 plus reference TRBV7-8 and TRBJ2-7, the full variable domain is GAGVSQSPRYKVAKRGQDVALRCDPISGHVSLFWYQQALGQGPEFLTYFQNEAQLDKSGLPSDRFFAERPEGSVSTLKIQRTQQEDSAVYLCASITSGRGEQYFGPGTRLTVT.

The V call is TRBV7-9, the J call TRBJ2-2; D might be TRBD2 (6 bases). The germline gives CDR1 SEHNR, CDR2 FQNEAQ (reference sequence). This CDR3 has 14 residues. V lost 4 bases and J lost 4, with 10 bases in between. The CDR3, as DNA: TGTGCCAGCAGCTCACCCGGGGGCACCGGGGAGCTGTTTTTT. It specifies CASSSPGGTGELFF.

V is TRBV6-2 or TRBV6-3 and J is TRBJ2-7, with 11 bases matching TRBD1. Germline V gene data show CDR1 as MNHEY and CDR2 as SVGEGT. Germline trimming cut 7 bases from V and 0 bases from J; bases unmatched to any gene: 14. CDR3 length: 18 residues. In nucleotides, the CDR3 is TGTGCCAGCACCCCGGACAGGGGGCAGACCACCTCCTCCTACGAGCAGTACTTC. This gives the protein CASTPDRGQTTSSYEQYF.

The CDR3 loop reads CSASGTRVADTQYF. In DNA form, the CDR3 reads TGCAGCGCTTCCGGGACTAGGGTGGCAGATACGCAGTATTTT. The chain employs TRBV29-1 and TRBJ2-3, with TRBD2 identical over 8 bases. Trimming removed 7 bases from V and 4 bases from J; junction bases left unmatched: 10. The length of the CDR3 is 14 residues. Per germline, CDR1 SQVTM and CDR2 ANQGSEA.

The chain has TRBV23-1 and TRBJ2-5, with 9 bases matching TRBD2. TRBV23-1 counts as an open reading frame of uncertain function. Trimming removed 0 bases from V and 5 bases from J; junction bases left unmatched: 13. This CDR3 is built from 18 residues. The DNA of the CDR3 is TGCGCCAGCAGTCAATCCGAACGGCGGGAGGGGCCGAGGGAGACCCAGTACTTC. This gives the protein CASSQSERREGPRETQYF.

The V gene is TRBV5-1, the J gene TRBJ1-5, with D perhaps matching TRBD1 (5 bases). The CDR3 sequence is 15 residues long. Germline loops: CDR1 SGHRS, CDR2 YFSETQ. Trimming cost V 1 base and J 0 bases, with 8 bases left between them. The CDR3 DNA reads TGCGCCAGCAGCTTGACAGGAGATAGCAATCAGCCCCAGCATTTT. Residues: CASSLTGDSNQPQHF.

J is TRBJ1-2 and V is TRBV2; the match to TRBD1 covers 7 bases. J was trimmed by 4 bases and V by 6 bases; bases with no gene match: 8. The CDR3 contains 14 residues. Germline CDR1 SNHLY, CDR2 FYNNEI. CDR3 sequence (DNA): TGTGCCAGCAGACAGGGGCGGGTGGGCTATGGCTACACCTTC. This encodes CASRQGRVGYGYTF.

This chain joins TRBV3-1 (or the pseudogene TRBV3-2) and TRBJ1-2; 12 bases are shared with TRBD1. Germline CDR1 LGHDT, CDR2 YNNKEL (reference sequence). Trimming removed 4 bases from V and 8 bases from J; junction bases left unmatched: 8. The CDR3 sequence is 15 residues long. CDR3 in amino acids: CASSLPGQGARGYTF. CDR3 in DNA: TGTGCCAGCAGCCTCCCGGGACAGGGGGCGCGCGGCTACACCTTC.

The chain combines TRBV27 with TRBJ2-2, with 8 bases identical to TRBD2. This CDR3 comprises 15 residues. From germline, CDR1 is MNHEY and CDR2 SMNVEV (reference sequence). Germline trimming cut 6 bases from V and 2 bases from J; bases unmatched to any gene: 5. CDR3 sequence: CASSPTSVNTGELFF. The CDR3 DNA reads TGTGCCAGCAGCCCGACTAGCGTAAACACCGGGGAGCTGTTTTTT.

V usage is TRBV6-5 and J usage is TRBJ1-1, with 8 positions matching TRBD1. CDR1 is MNHEY and CDR2 is SVGAGI in the germline V gene. Germline trimming cut 6 bases from V and 6 bases from J; bases unmatched to any gene: 9. The CDR3 contains 14 residues. The CDR3 sequence is CASSRTGTGSEAFF. The CDR3 DNA reads as TGTGCCAGCAGCCGAACCGGGACAGGTTCTGAAGCTTTCTTT.

The gene calls are TRBV5-1 and TRBJ1-1; D may be TRBD1 (5 bases). The V gene lost 0 bases and the J gene lost 4 bases, with 13 bases spanning the gap. In germline, CDR1 is SGHRS, CDR2 YFSETQ. The CDR3 totals 15 residues. The DNA of the CDR3 is TGCGCCAGCAGCTTGGGTCACAGGCAGGCCACTGAAGCTTTCTTT. Its protein is CASSLGHRQATEAFF.

The chain combines TRBV7-2 with TRBJ1-5, with a tentative D call TRBD1 (5 bases). Germline V gene sequence: CDR1 SGHTA, CDR2 FQGNSA. The CDR3 consists of 15 residues. V was clipped by 5 bases and J by 0 bases, with 11 bases between them. The CDR3: CASSPLDNSNQPQHF. In DNA, the CDR3 is TGTGCCAGCAGCCCATTGGACAATAGCAATCAGCCCCAGCATTTT.